The 23 T cell receptor beta chains presented below share a single source sample, sequenced in a study of T-cell memory formation after mild COVID-19 (dated by TCRdb to about 2021). The library was made by 5' RACE. These reads were obtained on an Illumina NovaSeq 6000. TCRdb reran the public reads through fastp at Q25 and MiXCR, keeping productive beta chains. When rows share a CDR3 protein, they turn into one entry using the most common DNA and genes. Here the sample has about 360,000 distinct CDR3 sequences; roughly 14% occur a single time. Jointly, the top ten make up less than 25% of the sample. Sequencing was carried out using PBMCs or a T cell subset sorted from them (not recorded which). All receptors derive from a man aged 18 to 29 who had mild COVID-19 (a few samples of this study predate the infection). The sample titles of this study are shuffled in the database, so cell type and time point are left out; the donor was told from shared clones.

This chain uses TRBV4-3 with TRBJ2-5; TRBD2 matches at 7 bases. This CDR3 is 15 amino acids long. Trimming took 1 base from V and 2 from J; bases not matched to a gene: 4. Germline CDR1 reads LGHNA; CDR2 reads YSLEER. The CDR3 is CASSQAGLQQETQYF. The CDR3 coding sequence is TGCGCCAGCAGCCAAGCGGGACTACAACAAGAGACCCAGTACTTC.

The sample holds a few counts of this clonotype. The chain links TRBV6-5 to TRBJ1-2, with D hard to call. V gave up 2 bases and J gave up 7 bases, with 11 bases separating them. The CDR3 totals 13 residues. CDR1 and CDR2 (germline): MNHEY, SVGAGI. This chain's CDR3 is CASSYPGRGGYTF. CDR3 in DNA: TGTGCCAGCAGTTACCCGGGCAGAGGTGGCTACACCTTC.

The J gene is TRBJ1-2, the V gene TRBV5-1, with no clear D. CDR1 is SGHRS, CDR2 YFSETQ, per germline. Trimming took off 1 base at V and 6 bases at J, with 13 bases between the two ends. CDR3 size: 14 residues. The CDR3 coding sequence is TGCGCCAGCAGCTTGTACCGGAGCCTGCATGGCTACACCTTC. It encodes CASSLYRSLHGYTF.

The V gene is TRBV27, the J gene TRBJ2-1, with 9 bases that match TRBD2. The J segment lost 5 bases and the V segment lost 1 base, leaving 3 bases of the junction unmatched. The CDR3 length is 15 residues. CDR1 is MNHEY and CDR2 is SMNVEV in the germline V gene (reference sequence). This CDR3 reads CASSLWSGGNNEQFF. CDR3 bases: TGTGCCAGCAGTTTATGGAGCGGGGGGAACAATGAGCAGTTCTTC.

This clonotype was observed a handful of times. The chain is built from TRBV6-6 and TRBJ2-5, with TRBD2 matching over 10 bases. The CDR3 spans 18 residues. The V gene end was trimmed by 0 bases and the J gene end by 0 bases; junction bases not matched to a gene: 7. The germline CDR1 and CDR2 sequences are MNHNY and SVGAGI (reference sequence). Here the CDR3 DNA reads TGTGCCAGCAGTTACTCTACTAGCGGGGTGGGGTACCAAGAGACCCAGTACTTC. Its protein is CASSYSTSGVGYQETQYF.

V is TRBV6-5 and J is TRBJ2-7; D possibly corresponds to TRBD1 (6 bases). This CDR3 comprises 16 residues. Looked up from germline, CDR1 is MNHEY and CDR2 is SVGAGI. Trimming left V 2 bases short and J 0 bases short, with 14 bases between. This CDR3 reads CASSYGRDMFSYEQYF. The CDR3 DNA follows: TGTGCCAGCAGTTACGGACGGGACATGTTCTCCTACGAGCAGTACTTC.

This clonotype occurred a few times. This chain links TRBV6-5 with TRBJ1-2, with D hard to call. Trimming took 5 bases from V and 5 from J, leaving 15 bases between them. The CDR3 runs to 14 residues. CDR1 MNHEY and CDR2 SVGAGI come from the germline V gene. The CDR3 coding sequence is TGTGCCAGCAGTGCCCCGGGCCGTTCTTATGGCTACACCTTC. This codes for CASSAPGRSYGYTF.

This clonotype was found a few times. The chain links TRBV11-2 to TRBJ2-7, with D unresolved. The V and J ends lost 5 bases and 0 bases respectively, with 11 bases between them. CDR1 and CDR2 (germline): SGHAT, FQNNGV. This CDR3 region has 14 residues. The CDR3 nucleotides are TGTGCCAGCAGCAACCGACCGGCCTCCTACGAGCAGTACGTC. Protein sequence: CASSNRPASYEQYV.

In its sample, this clonotype was seen a few times. The chain uses TRBV5-1 and TRBJ2-3; TRBD1 matches 7 bases. V lost 4 bases, J lost 3 bases, and 8 bases stayed unmatched. This CDR3 has 15 residues. Germline loops: CDR1 SGHRS, CDR2 YFSETQ. The CDR3 nucleotides read TGCGCCAGCAGCCTCGAGGGGGCCGGGACAGATACGCAGTATTTT. It specifies CASSLEGAGTDTQYF. The whole variable domain, remainder taken from reference TRBV5-1 and TRBJ2-3, is KAGVTQTPRYLIKTRGQQVTLSCSPISGHRSVSWYQQTPGQGLQFLFEYFSETQRNKGNFPGRFSGRQFSNSRSEMNVSTLELGDSALYLCASSLEGAGTDTQYFGPGTRLTVL.

This clonotype was counted at least ten times. This chain joins TRBV5-1 and TRBJ1-5; weak D call: TRBD1 (6 bases). V was shortened by 2 bases and J by 5 bases, with 14 bases between the two germline ends. This CDR3 has 15 amino acids. Germline V lookup: CDR1 SGHRS, CDR2 YFSETQ. The CDR3 reads CASSFSGGLDQPQHF. The CDR3, as DNA: TGCGCCAGCAGCTTTTCGGGGGGCTTAGATCAGCCCCAGCATTTT.

The genes are TRBV7-2 and TRBJ2-1; D is possibly TRBD1 or TRBD2 (5 bases each). Trimming pared 6 bases from V and 7 bases from J, leaving 13 bases between. This CDR3 region has 13 residues. CDR1 and CDR2 from the germline V gene are SGHTA and FQGNSA. The CDR3 bases are TGTGCCAGCAGAACCGGGACGGAGAATGAGCAGTTCTTC. Amino acids: CASRTGTENEQFF.

This clonotype has a handful of counts. The chain is built from TRBV7-2 and TRBJ2-3, with D unresolved. V was pared by 6 bases and J by 6 bases, with 10 bases between. Per germline, CDR1 SGHTA and CDR2 FQGNSA. The CDR3 has 12 residues. The CDR3: CASSSSVDTQYF. CDR3 DNA sequence: TGTGCCAGCAGTTCTAGTGTCGATACGCAGTATTTT.

The CDR3 loop reads CASSPSRQGRENTIYF. In DNA, the CDR3 is TGTGCCAGCAGCCCCTCCCGACAGGGCAGAGAAAACACCATATATTTT. This rearrangement joins TRBV11-2 to TRBJ1-3; 7 nucleotides align to TRBD1. There are 16 residues in the CDR3. V shed 5 bases, J shed 6 bases, and the junction held 13 bases outside the gene matches. Germline assignment: CDR1 SGHAT and CDR2 FQNNGV.

This clonotype was counted only a few times. CDR3 DNA: TGTGCCATCAGAGTCGACAGTCTAGGAAACACCATATATTTT. Amino acids: CAIRVDSLGNTIYF. V and J are TRBV10-3 and TRBJ1-3; the D gene is possibly TRBD1 (5 bases). Per the germline V gene, CDR1 is ENHRY and CDR2 is SYGVKD. The CDR3 runs 14 residues. Trimming stripped 6 bases from V and 4 bases from J, with 13 bases between.

This clonotype showed up just a few times. The chain uses TRBV5-6 and TRBJ2-5; the match to TRBD2 covers 8 bases. Germline V gives CDR1 SGHDT, CDR2 YYEEEE. The CDR3 length is 14 residues. J gave up 6 bases and V 3 bases, and 7 bases lay outside the gene matches. The CDR3 DNA reads TGTGCCAGCAGCTCCGGACTAGCCGCGCAGACCCAGTACTTC. Amino acids: CASSSGLAAQTQYF.

This clonotype has more than one count but fewer than ten. This chain joins TRBV7-8 and TRBJ1-4, with 8 bases that match TRBD1. CDR1 is SGHVS, CDR2 FQNEAQ, per germline. J was trimmed by 0 bases and V by 5 bases; bases with no gene match: 11. The CDR3 is made up of 18 amino acids. CDR3 in DNA: TGTGCCAGCAGCCCTAACAGGGGGGTTACGCCAACTAATGAAAAACTGTTTTTT. It encodes CASSPNRGVTPTNEKLFF.

This clonotype was observed a handful of times. The chain is built from TRBV5-1 and TRBJ2-5, with TRBD2 matching 11 bases. The CDR3 runs to 16 residues. Trimming at V came to 4 bases and at J to 5 bases, leaving 10 bases not matched to a gene. Germline values: CDR1 SGHRS, CDR2 YFSETQ. The CDR3 coding sequence is TGCGCCAGCAGCCTCGGGACTAGCGGAGGGGTGGAGACCCAGTACTTC. Protein: CASSLGTSGGVETQYF. Supplemented by reference TRBV5-1 and TRBJ2-5, the full variable domain reads KAGVTQTPRYLIKTRGQQVTLSCSPISGHRSVSWYQQTPGQGLQFLFEYFSETQRNKGNFPGRFSGRQFSNSRSEMNVSTLELGDSALYLCASSLGTSGGVETQYFGPGTRLLVL.

This clonotype was picked up a small number of times. This chain links TRBV4-1 with TRBJ1-5; 10 nucleotides agree with TRBD1. Germline V gene data show CDR1 as MGHRA and CDR2 as YSYEKL. The CDR3 covers 16 residues. V shed 2 bases, J shed 7 bases, and the junction held 8 bases outside the gene matches. CDR3 in DNA: TGCGCCAGCAGCCAAAGACAGGGGGCGCAGGTCCAGCCCCAGCATTTT. This gives the protein CASSQRQGAQVQPQHF.

V gene TRBV7-7 combines with J gene TRBJ2-3; D is perhaps TRBD2 (5 bases). Germline CDR1 is SSHAT and CDR2 is FNYEAQ (reference sequence). The CDR3 covers 16 residues. V lost 5 bases to trimming and J lost 1 base, with 16 bases between them. The CDR3 region has the DNA TGTGCCAGCAGCCCAAAGCCGGGAATAGGCACAGATACGCAGTATTTT. This sequence encodes CASSPKPGIGTDTQYF.

The gene calls are TRBV11-2 and TRBJ2-7; TRBD2 matches 10 bases. Germline lookup yields CDR1 SGHAT and CDR2 FQNNGV. V lost 6 bases and J lost 4; bases outside the gene matches: 6. CDR3 length equals 14 residues. The CDR3 loop reads CASSTLAGRYEQYF. Written as DNA, the CDR3 is TGTGCCAGCAGTACACTAGCGGGAAGATACGAGCAGTACTTC.

This clonotype turned up a few times. The rearrangement joins TRBV7-9 to TRBJ2-2; D is ambiguous. Germline CDR1 is SEHNR and CDR2 is FQNEAQ (reference sequence). The CDR3 totals 14 residues. The V gene lost 5 bases and the J gene lost 4 bases, with 11 bases spanning the gap. The CDR3 region has the DNA TGTGCCAGCAGCCACAGATCCGGCACCGGGGAGCTGTTTTTT. Its protein product is CASSHRSGTGELFF.

The sample holds a few counts of this clonotype. The V and J genes are TRBV20-1 and TRBJ1-5, with 9 bases identical to TRBD1. This CDR3 region has 15 residues. CDR1 and CDR2 (germline): DFQATT, SNEGSKA (reference sequence). The ends lost 6 bases at V and 3 bases at J; junction bases unmatched: 9. CDR3 sequence reads: CSALRTGADNQPQHF. CDR3 coding DNA: TGCAGTGCCCTGCGGACAGGGGCAGACAATCAGCCCCAGCATTTT.

This sequence joins TRBV7-3 and TRBJ2-2; 12 bases map to TRBD2. V lost 10 bases and J lost 5; bases outside the gene matches: 5. The CDR3 runs 14 residues. CDR1 SGHTA and CDR2 FQGTGA come from the germline V gene. The CDR3 DNA reads TGTGCCACCAGACTAGCGGGGGCTACCGGGGAGCTGTTTTTT. This sequence encodes CATRLAGATGELFF.